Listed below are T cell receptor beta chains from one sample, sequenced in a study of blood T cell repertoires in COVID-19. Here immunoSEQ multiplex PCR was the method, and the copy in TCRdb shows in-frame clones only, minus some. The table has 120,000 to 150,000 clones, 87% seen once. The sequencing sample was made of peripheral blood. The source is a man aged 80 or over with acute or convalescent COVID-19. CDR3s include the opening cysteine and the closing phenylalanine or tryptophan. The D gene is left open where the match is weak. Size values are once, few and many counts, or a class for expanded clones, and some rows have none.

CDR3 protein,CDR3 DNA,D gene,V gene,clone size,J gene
CASSIGGAGGYEQYF,TGTGCCAGTAGTATAGGAGGGGCCGGGGGCTACGAGCAGTACTTC,NA,TRBV19,NA,TRBJ2-7
CASSSRTSRKETQYF,TGTGCCAGCAGCTCCCGGACTAGCCGTAAAGAGACCCAGTACTTC,TRBD2,TRBV5-4,NA,TRBJ2-5
CASGGRYEQYF,TGTGCCTCGGGGGGTCGGTACGAGCAGTACTTC,TRBD2,TRBV12-3/TRBV12-4,NA,TRBJ2-7
CASSSLGTGAFF,TGTGCCAGCAGTTCACTCGGGACAGGGGCTTTCTTT,TRBD1,TRBV27,NA,TRBJ1-1
CASSLTGNYGYTF,TGTGCCAGCAGTTTAACCGGGAACTATGGCTACACCTTC,NA,TRBV28,NA,TRBJ1-2
CATSRAGTGVIYGYTF,TGTGCCACCAGCAGGGCGGGAACAGGGGTGATCTATGGCTACACCTTC,TRBD1,TRBV15,NA,TRBJ1-2
CATSRGAGVGNQPQHF,TGTGCCACCAGCAGAGGTGCAGGGGTTGGCAATCAGCCCCAGCATTTT,NA,TRBV15,NA,TRBJ1-5
CASTPAASYEQYF,TGTGCCAGCACCCCAGCGGCTAGCTACGAGCAGTACTTC,NA,TRBV16,once,TRBJ2-7
CASSLELAGGPEQYF,TGTGCCAGCAGCTTGGAACTAGCGGGGGGGCCCGAGCAGTACTTC,TRBD2,TRBV5-4,NA,TRBJ2-7
CASSLLAGTEAFF,TGTGCCAGCAGTTTATTAGCGGGCACTGAAGCTTTCTTT,NA,TRBV27,NA,TRBJ1-1
CASSLPGSTNEKLFF,TGCGCCAGCAGCTTGCCAGGTTCAACTAATGAAAAACTGTTTTTT,NA,TRBV5-1,NA,TRBJ1-4
CATSAPVGQGARETQYF,TGTGCCACCAGTGCCCCTGTAGGACAGGGGGCGCGGGAGACCCAGTACTTC,TRBD1,TRBV24-1,NA,TRBJ2-5
CASSLSGQSRVNTEAFF,TGTGCCAGCAGTTTATCGGGGCAGAGTAGAGTGAACACTGAAGCTTTCTTT,NA,TRBV27,NA,TRBJ1-1
CASSGGLYEQYF,TGTGCCAGCAGCGGAGGCCTCTACGAGCAGTACTTC,NA,TRBV5-4,NA,TRBJ2-7
CASSSWPWVAGEVGEQFF,TGTGCCAGCAGCTCCTGGCCTTGGGTAGCGGGGGAGGTCGGTGAGCAGTTCTTC,TRBD2,TRBV7-9,few,TRBJ2-1
CASSYDRAYQPQHF,TGTGCCAGCAGTTACGACAGGGCCTATCAGCCCCAGCATTTT,TRBD1,TRBV6-5,NA,TRBJ1-5
CASSHEGQPQHF,TGTGCCAGCAGCCACGAGGGTCAGCCCCAGCATTTT,NA,TRBV3-1/TRBV3-2,NA,TRBJ1-5
CASSSGTSYEQYF,TGCGCCAGCTCTAGCGGGACATCCTACGAGCAGTACTTC,TRBD2,TRBV10-2,NA,TRBJ2-7
CASSLMASGVTDTQYF,TGTGCCAGCAGCTTAATGGCTAGCGGGGTGACAGATACGCAGTATTTT,TRBD2,TRBV7-2,NA,TRBJ2-3
CASSVDGIPGGEQFF,TGTGCCAGCAGCGTAGATGGAATCCCCGGGGGTGAGCAGTTCTTC,NA,TRBV9,NA,TRBJ2-1
CASSLMENQPQHF,TGTGCCAGCAGCCTGATGGAGAATCAGCCCCAGCATTTT,NA,TRBV6-5,NA,TRBJ1-5
CASSLTDRDQPQHF,TGCGCCAGCAGCTTGACGGACAGGGATCAGCCCCAGCATTTT,TRBD1,TRBV5-1,NA,TRBJ1-5
CASSFPHRDRGRSQPQHF,TGTGCCAGCAGCTTCCCCCACCGGGACAGGGGGCGAAGTCAGCCCCAGCATTTT,TRBD1,TRBV5-8,NA,TRBJ1-5
CASSDNAVSYEQYF,TGTGCCAGCAGTGATAATGCGGTCTCGTACGAGCAGTACTTC,NA,TRBV2,few,TRBJ2-7
CATSRKRTSSYNEQFF,TGTGCCACCAGCAGAAAACGGACTAGCTCCTACAATGAGCAGTTCTTC,TRBD2,TRBV15,once,TRBJ2-1
CASSEQGADSEPQHF,TGTGCCAGCAGTGAACAGGGGGCGGACAGTGAGCCCCAGCATTTT,TRBD1,TRBV2,NA,TRBJ1-5
CASSLAGTGTNEQYF,TGTGCCAGCAGTCTCGCGGGGACAGGGACAAATGAGCAGTACTTC,TRBD1,TRBV28,NA,TRBJ2-7
CASSQLKGAHGYTF,TGTGCCAGCAGTCAATTGAAGGGGGCGCATGGCTACACCTTC,TRBD1,TRBV7-9,NA,TRBJ1-2
CASSLQGVTEAFF,TGTGCCAGCAGCTTACAGGGGGTAACTGAAGCTTTCTTT,TRBD1,TRBV7-2,NA,TRBJ1-1
CASSSRDRKGTEAFF,TGTGCCAGCAGCAGCCGGGACAGGAAGGGGACTGAAGCTTTCTTT,TRBD1,TRBV4-2,NA,TRBJ1-1
CASSLGPGGAFYTF,TGTGCCAGCAGTTTGGGACCTGGAGGGGCTTTCTACACCTTC,NA,TRBV27,NA,TRBJ1-2
CATGGILLGTQYF,TGTGCCACGGGGGGGATTTTGCTTGGTACGCAGTATTTT,TRBD2,TRBV6-5,NA,TRBJ2-3
CASSQGPRGYTF,TGTGCCAGCAGCCAGGGGCCACGGGGCTACACCTTC,NA,TRBV3-1/TRBV3-2,NA,TRBJ1-2
CASSFLSTDTQYF,TGTGCCAGCAGTTTTCTCAGCACAGATACGCAGTATTTT,NA,TRBV12-3/TRBV12-4,NA,TRBJ2-3
CATSAQPNQPQHF,TGTGCCACCAGTGCACAGCCTAATCAGCCCCAGCATTTT,NA,TRBV24-1,NA,TRBJ1-5
CASSPGATTGELFF,TGTGCCAGCAGCCCCGGAGCCACCACCGGGGAGCTGTTTTTT,NA,TRBV7-6,NA,TRBJ2-2
CATSRVGGYGYTF,TGTGCCACCAGCAGAGTGGGGGGGTATGGCTACACCTTC,NA,TRBV15,NA,TRBJ1-2
CASRAHSGTEAFF,TGTGCCAGCAGGGCCCACAGTGGCACTGAAGCTTTCTTT,NA,TRBV7-6,NA,TRBJ1-1
CAISRSGTSYEQYF,TGTGCCATCAGCCGTAGCGGGACCTCCTACGAGCAGTACTTC,NA,TRBV21-1,few,TRBJ2-7
CASSPGLAGGPETQYF,TGTGCCAGCAGCCCTGGACTAGCGGGGGGTCCCGAGACCCAGTACTTC,TRBD2,TRBV6-2/TRBV6-3,NA,TRBJ2-5
CASTSGSRETQYF,TGTGCCAGTACTAGCGGGAGTAGGGAGACCCAGTACTTC,TRBD2,TRBV13,once,TRBJ2-5
CASSQDHGSGANYGYTF,TGTGCCAGCAGCCAAGATCACGGGTCCGGGGCTAACTATGGCTACACCTTC,NA,TRBV3-1/TRBV3-2,NA,TRBJ1-2
CASRNPQNGYTF,TGTGCCAGCAGGAACCCCCAGAATGGCTACACCTTC,NA,TRBV6-5,NA,TRBJ1-2
CASSLGRRGGEPQHF,TGTGCCAGCAGCTTAGGGCGGAGGGGGGGAGAGCCCCAGCATTTT,NA,TRBV7-2,NA,TRBJ1-5
CASRQGASYEQYF,TGTGCCAGCAGGCAGGGGGCCTCCTACGAGCAGTACTTC,TRBD1,TRBV2,NA,TRBJ2-7
CASSLDRVTEAFF,TGCGCCAGCAGCCTAGACAGGGTGACTGAAGCTTTCTTT,TRBD1,TRBV4-1,NA,TRBJ1-1
CASSEQMGQGTEAFF,TGTGCCAGCAGTGAACAGATGGGCCAGGGGACTGAAGCTTTCTTT,NA,TRBV6-1,once,TRBJ1-1
CAWSWGPQYGYTF,TGTGCCTGGAGTTGGGGCCCCCAGTATGGCTACACCTTC,NA,TRBV30,NA,TRBJ1-2
CASSLKTYRSWETQYF,TGTGCCAGCAGCCTAAAGACGTACAGATCCTGGGAGACCCAGTACTTC,NA,TRBV14,NA,TRBJ2-5
CASSIKTGDRGNTIYF,TGTGCCAGTAGTATCAAAACCGGGGACAGGGGAAACACCATATATTTT,TRBD1,TRBV19,NA,TRBJ1-3
CASSLGDRGNEQFF,TGTGCCAGCAGCTTAGGTGACAGGGGGAATGAGCAGTTCTTC,TRBD1,TRBV7-2,NA,TRBJ2-1
CASSQATVSGNTIYF,TGTGCCAGCAGCCAAGCTACGGTCTCTGGAAACACCATATATTTT,NA,TRBV4-2,NA,TRBJ1-3
CSAPREYGYTF,TGCAGTGCTCCACGCGAGTATGGCTACACCTTC,NA,TRBV20-1,NA,TRBJ1-2
CASSLASSGNTEAFF,TGCGCCAGCAGCTTGGCCAGTTCGGGGAACACTGAAGCTTTCTTT,NA,TRBV5-1,NA,TRBJ1-1
CATSSDKMIQPQHF,TGTGCCACCAGCAGCGACAAAATGATACAGCCCCAGCATTTT,NA,TRBV15,NA,TRBJ1-5